A single TCR beta chain is shown here with its context. Its antigen remains unidentified. No quality values exist for individual bases; no much larger clone is one base distant. The data originate from a study of T cell responses to AZD1222 COVID-19 vaccine (dated by TCRdb to the early 2020s). In terms of the full investigation: AZD1222 recipients with second doses at about 4 weeks or about 12 weeks were pooled, because spike-specific TCR depth and breadth did not differ between schedules. TCR sequencing covered over 230 trial participants: approximately 200 given two doses of AZD1222 and 26 given two doses of MenACWY control vaccine. Trial participants were enrolled by age into subgroups of 18-55, 56-69 and 70-plus years, and approximately 150, 30 and 60 TCR-sequenced participants, respectively, were included in these subgroups.

Sample time point, as interpreted from the label and publication: baseline before first vaccination. Vaccinee samples were obtained from the UK trials COV001 and COV002, which included a single-blind randomized controlled phase 2/3 trial of AZD1222 (ChAdOx1 nCoV-19) in healthy adults. For TCRbeta chain sequencing, PBMC samples were collected from trial participants at day 0 and at day 28 after the second dose. The CDR3 contains 12 residues, cysteine and phenylalanine counted. Only CDR3 DNA is held: 36 bases, read in frame from base 1. V sheds 1 base and J sheds 9 bases, leaving 7 bases between their ends. CDR1 is given as SGHTA and CDR2 as FQGNSA, both from the germline V gene. General findings and caveats noted by the study authors: No day 14 peak-response samples were available, so repertoires were characterized only after the peak T cell response. After two AZD1222 doses, spike-specific TCR breadth and depth were significantly higher than at day 0 and than in MenACWY recipients. Nearly half of unique spike-specific TCRs reportedly recognized epitopes outside regions mutated in the B.1.351 and B.1.1.7 variants. Conclusions about previously exposed vaccinees are limited, since just a handful of AZD1222 recipients were seropositive for SARS-CoV-2 at baseline. The 56-69-year group was small, and its depth increase did not reach significance, likely because of low power. Participants were mostly white British and included more females than males, and it was suggested by the authors that clonal diversity may have been underestimated. CD4 TCRs associated with the vaccine covered the entire spike protein, and the dominant responses were in regions 160-218 and 743-854.

The CDR3 regions of human TCRbeta chains were subjected to immunosequencing. Per the original workflow: Repertoire TCRs were matched against a reference library of SARS-CoV-2-specific TCRs generated with the MIRA antigen-specificity platform. Breadth was defined as the fraction of unique TCRs that were SARS-CoV-2-associated. Depth was defined as the fraction of total T cells that were SARS-CoV-2-associated. Using the MIRA data, each spike-specific TCR was assigned both to the spike region to which the TCR was reactive and to a CD4 or CD8 class. Log10-transformed breadth and depth values were compared by one-way ANOVA with Sidak's multiple comparisons tests. Sourced from immuneACCESS, this table was stored by TCRdb with only in-frame sequences that have V and J called. A share of the clones is absent; for the studies checked, an unresolved V gene accounts for under half, and the remainder has no known explanation. V and J calls and clone size are copied from that table; D and trimming were computed from the DNA. This sample lists 100,000 to 120,000 clones; nearly 90% were detected once. The top ten clones comprise 3.2% of the sample.

The sequence was obtained from an adult in good health. The V gene is TRBV7-2 and the J gene is TRBJ2-1, and TRBD1 may be the D gene, going by 5 matching bases. Material: peripheral blood, obtained on day 0 of AZD1222 vaccination. The CDR3 protein is CASSLVGLEQFF. The DNA reads TGTGCCAGCAGCTTAGTGGGGCTTGAGCAGTTCTTC. This CDR3, with the reference TRBV7-2 and TRBJ2-1 proteins standing in past its ends, gives the full variable domain GAGVSQSPSNKVTEKGKDVELRCDPISGHTALYWYRQSLGQGLEFLIYFQGNSAPDKSGLPSDRFSAERTGGSVSTLTIQRTQQEDSAVYLCASSLVGLEQFFGPGTRLTVL.